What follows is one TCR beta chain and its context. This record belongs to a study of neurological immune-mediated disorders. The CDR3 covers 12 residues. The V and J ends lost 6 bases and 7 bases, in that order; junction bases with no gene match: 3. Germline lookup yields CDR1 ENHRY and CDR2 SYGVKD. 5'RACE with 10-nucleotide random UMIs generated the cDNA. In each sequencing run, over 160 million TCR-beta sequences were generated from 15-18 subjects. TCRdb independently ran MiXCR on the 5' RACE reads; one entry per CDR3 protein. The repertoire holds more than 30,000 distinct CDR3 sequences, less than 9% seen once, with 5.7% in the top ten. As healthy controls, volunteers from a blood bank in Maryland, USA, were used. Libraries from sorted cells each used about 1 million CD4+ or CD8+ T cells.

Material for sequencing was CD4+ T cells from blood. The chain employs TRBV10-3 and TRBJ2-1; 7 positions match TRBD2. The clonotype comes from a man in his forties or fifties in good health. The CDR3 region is CAISGLVNEQFF. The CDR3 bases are TGTGCCATCAGCGGACTAGTAAATGAGCAGTTCTTC.